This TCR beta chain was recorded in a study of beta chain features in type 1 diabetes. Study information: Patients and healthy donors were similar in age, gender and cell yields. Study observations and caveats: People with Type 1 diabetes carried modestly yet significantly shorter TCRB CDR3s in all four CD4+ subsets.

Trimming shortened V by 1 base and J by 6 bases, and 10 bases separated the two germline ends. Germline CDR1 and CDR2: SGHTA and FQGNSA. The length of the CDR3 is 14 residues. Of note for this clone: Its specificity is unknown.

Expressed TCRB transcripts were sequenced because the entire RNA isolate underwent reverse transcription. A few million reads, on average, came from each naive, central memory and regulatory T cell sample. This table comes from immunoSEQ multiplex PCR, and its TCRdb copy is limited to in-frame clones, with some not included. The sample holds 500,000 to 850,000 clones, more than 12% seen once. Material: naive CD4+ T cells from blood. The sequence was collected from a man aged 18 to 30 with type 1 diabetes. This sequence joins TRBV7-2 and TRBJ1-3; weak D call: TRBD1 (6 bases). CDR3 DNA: TGTGCCAGCAGCTTAGATAAGGGGGTAAACACCATATATTTT. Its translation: CASSLDKGVNTIYF.